Described below is a single T cell receptor beta chain sequence and its context. The antigen is not known. Measured with immunoSEQ multiplex PCR; TCRdb has only the in-frame clones, and not every one. The sample records some 390,000 clones, around nine tenths being singletons. Treatment given: approximately 18 received Ad26.COV2.S at low or high dose, single or two shots; about 5 received placebo; per-sample allocation not given. The study sampled participants on day 63 after the first vaccine or placebo injection. The record originates from a study of Ad26.COV2.S vaccination and SARS-CoV-2 variants. On the study more broadly: The trial was COV1001 and the donor's arm was Ad26.COV2.S.

The V gene lost 5 bases and the J gene lost 2 bases, with 6 bases spanning the gap. Germline V gene lookup returns CDR1 MDHEN and CDR2 SYDVKM. The CDR3 has 12 residues. Regarding the study as a whole: After vaccination, reports described spike-specific CD8+ and CD4+ T cell responses as showing substantial breadth.

This chain links TRBV28 with TRBJ1-2; D not certain. The sequence came from a person between 18 and 65 years old who received the Ad26.COV2.S COVID-19 vaccine or a placebo. This specimen consisted of peripheral blood, obtained in a trial of Ad26.COV2.S vaccine versus placebo. The CDR3 loop is CASSVDNYGYTF. The CDR3, as DNA: TGTGCCAGCAGTGTTGACAACTATGGCTACACCTTC.